This TCR beta chain derives from a study of blood T cell repertoires in COVID-19 (dated by TCRdb to 2018 to 2021). Background for the entire study: The collaborator samples originated in the United States, Italy and Spain and spanned the acute and convalescent phases of COVID-19. The prospective study material was composed of cDNA or gDNA derived from T cells, B-cell-depleted T cells, or PBMCs. The samples were drawn from the first 160 participants of the ongoing ImmuneRACE study and from about 1,200 subjects provided by 6 global collaborators. Deeply sampled blood TCRbeta repertoires from subjects exposed to, actively infected with, or recovered from COVID-19 were included in the dataset. Where available, HLA class I and class II types were taken from metadata supplied by the sample provider and were not determined by assay-based typing. The repertoires were released in a freely available public database intended as a resource for research on the immune response to SARS-CoV-2. Sample metadata almost always included a de-identified subject ID, COVID-19 status, age in years and sex.

TCRbeta CDR3 regions were amplified from genomic DNA using the immunoSEQ Assay, a bias-controlled multiplex PCR. On the study's bioinformatics: Within the assay, amplification of reference gene primers was used to estimate how many nucleated cells each sample contained. Sequence reads were collapsed and filtered to measure the absolute abundance of every unique TCRbeta CDR3 rearrangement. For each sample, productive Simpson clonality was calculated as the square root of Simpson's diversity index over productive rearrangements. Sourced from immuneACCESS, this table was stored by TCRdb with only in-frame sequences that have V and J called. A share of the clones is absent; for the studies checked, an unresolved V gene accounts for under half, and the remainder has no known explanation. V, J and clone size are those of that table, while D and trimming were read from the DNA. Counted in this sample were tens of thousands of clones; roughly 80% of them appeared once. The ten top clones hold 10% to 15% of the sample.

Including cysteine and phenylalanine, the CDR3 has 13 amino acids. Only CDR3 DNA remains: 39 bases, in frame from the first base. Cut back by 0 bases and 4 bases, the V and J ends lie 6 bases apart. As encoded in the germline V gene, CDR1 is MNHEY while CDR2 is SVGEGT. Summary of the overall study and its limitations: The amount of clinical and demographic metadata varied by source and participant and was provided uncurated.

A note on this clone: No antigen is known for it. Base-call qualities are not available, and no considerably larger clone is one nucleotide away.

Each collaborating institution followed its own protocols to collect whole blood in K2EDTA tubes. Collaborator samples were shipped for TCRbeta analysis as frozen whole blood, isolated PBMCs, or DNA extracted from either sample type. The receptor was derived from a human donor in a cohort sampled during active COVID-19. This sequence uses TRBV6-2 or TRBV6-3 and TRBJ1-2, with the D gene too uncertain to name. The sequenced sample was peripheral blood. The DNA reads as follows: TGTGCCAGCAGTTACTCGGCCTTCTATGGCTACACCTTC. This codes for CASSYSAFYGYTF.